This T cell receptor (beta chain) was identified in a study of T-cell memory formation after mild COVID-19. The table lists this clonotype with many counts. The CDR3 is 18 amino acids. Germline-derived CDR1 and CDR2 are KGHSH and LQKENI. V lost 3 bases, J lost 2 bases, and 12 bases stayed unmatched. TCRdb itself ran the 5' RACE reads through MiXCR, one entry per CDR3 protein. The top ten clones hold approximately 14% of a sample with about 27,000 distinct CDR3 sequences, just under 7.5% of them seen once. Sequencing input: PBMCs or a T cell subset sorted from them (not recorded which). This clonotype originated in an adult woman who had mild COVID-19 (a few samples of this study predate the infection). Cell type and time point are not known. The chain joins TRBV18 to TRBJ1-5; 8 nucleotides align to TRBD1. The CDR3 nucleotides read TGTGCCAGCTCACCGACCAGTGAGATGGACAGGGGCAATCAGCCCCAGCATTTT. This encodes CASSPTSEMDRGNQPQHF.